The clone carrying this TCR beta chain was observed a few times. CDR3 length equals 14 residues. Trimming removed 6 bases from V and 5 bases from J; junction bases left unmatched: 7. In germline, CDR1 is MNHEY, CDR2 SVGAGI. TCRB transcripts that were expressed got sequenced, as all of the isolated RNA had been reverse transcribed. Repertoires were generated with immunoSEQ multiplex PCR, while TCRdb's copy carries only in-frame clones and drops some. The sample holds 310,000 or so clones, approximately 10% seen once. This entry belongs to a study of beta chain features in type 1 diabetes. The clonotype was recovered from a woman in her twenties or thirties in good health. Sequencing was performed on naive CD4+ T cells from blood. The V gene is TRBV6-5, the J gene TRBJ2-1, with TRBD1 matching over 7 bases. The CDR3 spells CASSLDRFDNEQFF. CDR3 coding DNA: TGTGCCAGCAGCTTGGACAGGTTTGACAATGAGCAGTTCTTC.